This T cell receptor (beta chain) was profiled in a study of T cell responses to AZD1222 COVID-19 vaccine. Study-level results: Mostly white British, mostly female donors; authors suggested clonal diversity may be underestimated. Nearly half of spike-specific TCRs reportedly target unmutated variant regions.

In regard to this clone: What it binds is not known.

The table came from immunoSEQ multiplex PCR; TCRdb's copy has only in-frame clones and leaves some out. The sample contains 150,000 to 200,000 clones, more than 90% of which appear only once. The origin of this receptor is an adult in good health. The sample consisted of peripheral blood, taken on day 0 of AZD1222 vaccination.

Written as DNA, the CDR3 is TGTGCCAGCAGTCCAAAGGCCGGGTCACCCCTCCACTTT. Translation gives CASSPKAGSPLHF. The chain combines TRBV27 with TRBJ1-6; D not resolved. The CDR3 totals 13 residues. Deletions cut 5 bases from V and 10 bases from J, with 12 bases between. Germline V lookup: CDR1 MNHEY, CDR2 SMNVEV (reference sequence).